This TCR beta chain comes out of a study of shared clonotypes between healthy human individuals. The study enrolled healthy HIV-negative adults without recent acute infections or vaccinations as donors. Study results and limitations: A few donors had 5% to 6% of their naive CD4 clonotypes in common.

The V gene lost 6 bases and the J gene lost 7 bases, with 15 bases spanning the gap. CDR1 and CDR2 (germline): SQVTM, ANQGSEA. CDR3 length: 12 residues. Profiled with immunoSEQ multiplex PCR; TCRdb holds only in-frame clones, not every one. The sample lists 2 million to 2.5 million clones; more than 80% were seen once. Notes on this clone: Its antigen is unidentified.

This receptor was taken from a man aged 18 to 30 in good health. Some clones in this sample may be carry-over from other donors' samples. This rearrangement joins TRBV29-1 to TRBJ2-5; D unclear. Sequencing used naive CD4+ T cells from PBMCs. Indicated subset: CD45RA+ positively selected. The CDR3 reads CSVGGTALTQYF. CDR3 sequence (DNA): TGCAGCGTCGGCGGAACCGCCCTGACCCAGTACTTC.